This TCR beta chain originates from a study of patients and donors after allogeneic stem cell transplantation. This clonotype was counted only a few times. The CDR3 length is 15 residues. The V segment lost 6 bases and the J segment 6 bases; nucleotides outside the gene matches: 12. The germline CDR1 and CDR2 sequences are ENHRY and SYGVKD. TCRdb passed the RT-PCR reads through MiXCR, listing each CDR3 protein once. Here the sample spans some 960,000 distinct CDR3 sequences, approximately 19% being singletons. This TCR was sampled from a human donor who was either an allogeneic HSCT recipient or a stem cell or donor lymphocyte infusion donor (not recorded which). It is not recorded whose cells these are; they may come from a transplant donor. The specimen sequenced was blood, either unsorted or a sorted T cell fraction (not recorded which). The V call is TRBV10-3, the J call TRBJ2-7; 9 bases agree with TRBD1. The CDR3, as DNA: TGTGCCATCAGCGACACCGGGACAGGGAGTCGCGAGCAGTACTTC. This codes for CAISDTGTGSREQYF.